A single sample gave rise to the 20 T cell receptor beta chains below, sequenced in a study of T cell repertoires in cytomegalovirus infection. TCRdb re-derived calls from the reads in MiXCR, one entry per CDR3 protein. The table lists 250,000 to 300,000 distinct CDR3 sequences, 15% to 20% of them singletons, with more than 45% in the top ten. Material: CD8+ T cells from PBMCs. The receptors come from a human donor in good health (CMV status not recorded). Some clones in this sample may be carry-over from other donors' samples.

In its sample, this clonotype was seen a few times. The chain couples TRBV20-1 to TRBJ2-3; TRBD1 aligns across 7 bases. The CDR3 consists of 16 residues. Trimming took 5 bases from V and 2 from J; bases not matched to a gene: 13. Germline V gene sequence: CDR1 DFQATT, CDR2 SNEGSKA (reference sequence). This CDR3 reads CSAYRSPGQHTDTQYF. The CDR3 DNA sequence: TGCAGTGCTTATCGCTCGCCGGGACAGCACACAGATACGCAGTATTTT.

The J gene is TRBJ1-2, the V gene TRBV27; the match to TRBD1 covers 7 bases. CDR3 size: 16 residues. Germline CDR1 is MNHEY and CDR2 is SMNVEV (reference sequence). V shed 6 bases, J shed 4 bases, and the junction held 14 bases outside the gene matches. In nucleotides, the CDR3 is TGTGCCAGCAGGGAGGGACAGCCGAAACCTTTCTATGGCTACACCTTC. The encoded protein is CASREGQPKPFYGYTF.

This clonotype has just a few counts. The chain links TRBV5-5 to TRBJ2-1; 9 bases fit TRBD1. The CDR3 sequence is 14 residues long. V shed 2 bases, J shed 6 bases, and the junction held 3 bases outside the gene matches. In germline, CDR1 is SGHKS, CDR2 YYEKEE (reference sequence). As DNA, the CDR3 is TGTGCCAGCAGCTTCCGGGACAGGGTCAATGAGCAGTTCTTC. Its protein product is CASSFRDRVNEQFF.

This clonotype has ten or more counts. The gene calls are TRBV12-3 or TRBV12-4 and TRBJ1-1; D is undetermined. This CDR3 contains 15 residues. V was shortened by 3 bases and J by 1 base, with 12 bases between the two germline ends. The CDR3 is CASSFRAGENTEAFF. CDR3 coding DNA: TGTGCCAGCAGTTTTCGGGCAGGAGAGAACACTGAAGCTTTCTTT.

The chain is built from TRBV7-9 and TRBJ2-7, with 12 bases aligning to TRBD1. Germline V gives CDR1 SEHNR, CDR2 FQNEAQ (reference sequence). This CDR3 comprises 16 residues. Trimming took 3 bases from V and 7 from J; bases not matched to a gene: 10. CDR3 in DNA: TGTGCCAGCAGCTTTTCCGGGACAGGGGGCTTCGGAGAGCAGTACTTC. It translates to CASSFSGTGGFGEQYF.

V usage is TRBV28 and J usage is TRBJ2-7; D is ambiguous. The germline V gene encodes CDR1 MDHEN and CDR2 SYDVKM. The CDR3 is 11 amino acids. V shed 10 bases and J shed 3 bases, with 10 bases lying between them. The CDR3 DNA follows: TGTGCCACCCTAGGTCTCTACGAGCAGTACTTC. Its protein product is CATLGLYEQYF.

This clonotype was detected many times. This sequence joins TRBV12-3 or TRBV12-4 and TRBJ2-2; no clear D gene. Between the trimmed V and J ends, which lost 5 bases and 0 bases, there was a span of 19 bases. The CDR3 sequence is 18 residues long. The DNA of the CDR3 is TGTGCCAGCAGTCCGAGAGACACCCAATACGCGAACACCGGGGAGCTGTTTTTT. Translating gives CASSPRDTQYANTGELFF.

The CDR3 nucleotides read TGTGCCAGCAGCTCTCCTCGGGAGGGGAGGAATGGCTACACCTTC. It translates to CASSSPREGRNGYTF. The rearrangement links TRBV7-6 to TRBJ1-2, with D maybe TRBD1 (5 bases). The CDR3 runs 15 residues. From germline, CDR1 is SGHVS and CDR2 FNYEAQ. Trimming removed 4 bases at V and 6 bases at J, with 18 bases between.

This clonotype was recorded many times. V usage is TRBV11-1 and J usage is TRBJ2-7; no clear D gene. With 5 bases removed from V and 0 bases from J, the gap between germline ends came to 8 bases. Per the germline V gene, CDR1 is SGHAT and CDR2 is FQDESV (reference sequence). CDR3 size: 13 residues. The CDR3 nucleotides read TGTGCCAGCAGCGGGGATAGCTCCTACGAGCAGTACTTC. It encodes CASSGDSSYEQYF.

The chain couples TRBV6-1 to TRBJ1-2, with no clear D. Germline CDR1 is MNHNS and CDR2 is SASEGT. The CDR3 contains 13 residues. V gave up 5 bases and J gave up 7 bases, with 14 bases separating them. The CDR3 loop reads CASSPQEVSGYTF. The CDR3 DNA sequence: TGTGCCAGCAGTCCCCAAGAAGTATCTGGCTACACCTTC.

The table lists this clonotype with a few counts. This chain joins TRBV6-2 or TRBV6-3 and TRBJ1-1; D is uncertain. This CDR3 is built from 17 residues. Germline V gene sequence: CDR1 MNHEY, CDR2 SVGEGT. V lost 0 bases, J lost 2 bases, and 16 bases lay in between. Written as DNA, the CDR3 is TGTGCCAGCAGTTACTCGAGGGAAAGTTGGCCAAACACTGAAGCTTTCTTT. It specifies CASSYSRESWPNTEAFF.

This clonotype was observed a handful of times. V gene TRBV5-6 combines with J gene TRBJ1-5, with 7 nucleotides matching TRBD1. Losses at the gene ends were 4 bases for V and 3 bases for J; bases not matched to a gene: 4. CDR3 size: 14 residues. Germline V gives CDR1 SGHDT, CDR2 YYEEEE. CDR3 loop: CASSLTGFNQPQHF. The DNA of the CDR3 is TGTGCCAGCAGCCTGACAGGGTTCAATCAGCCCCAGCATTTT.

In its sample, this clonotype was seen a few times. The chain employs TRBV28 and TRBJ1-2; no firm D call. Looked up from germline, CDR1 is MDHEN and CDR2 is SYDVKM. V lost 4 bases and J lost 13, with 16 bases in between. This CDR3 is 12 amino acids long. CDR3: CASSWPNSFCTF. Written as DNA, the CDR3 is TGTGCCAGCAGTTGGCCTAATAGCTTCTGCACCTTC.

The gene calls are TRBV6-1 and TRBJ2-4, with 11 bases aligning to TRBD1. This CDR3 region has 19 residues. V was clipped by 5 bases and J by 0 bases; unmatched bases: 12. Germline V CDR1 and CDR2: MNHNS, SASEGT. The CDR3 protein is CASSTPGQGDILAKNIQYF. CDR3 nucleotide sequence: TGTGCCAGCAGTACCCCGGGACAGGGGGACATTCTAGCCAAAAACATTCAGTACTTC.

The gene calls are TRBV27 and TRBJ2-1; the D gene is possibly TRBD1 (5 bases). CDR3 length: 16 amino acids. Germline V gives CDR1 MNHEY, CDR2 SMNVEV (reference sequence). Trimming removed 5 bases from V and 4 bases from J, with 18 bases in between. The CDR3 sequence is CASSPYPQDRYNEQFF. The CDR3, as DNA: TGTGCCAGCAGTCCCTACCCCCAAGACAGATACAATGAGCAGTTCTTC.

This clonotype was seen repeatedly, ten times or more. The chain is built from TRBV14 and TRBJ2-7, with 9 bases aligning to TRBD1. This CDR3 region has 15 residues. Trimming cost V 4 bases and J 3 bases; bases outside gene matches: 7. CDR1 is SGHDN and CDR2 is FVKESK in the germline V gene. DNA of the CDR3: TGTGCCAGCAGCCGAGTGGGACAGGGAAACTACGAGCAGTACTTC. It yields the protein CASSRVGQGNYEQYF.

There are many counts of this clonotype. This chain connects TRBV7-8 to TRBJ1-1; no clear D gene. The CDR3 has 12 amino acids. V lost 6 bases, J lost 8 bases, and 13 bases lay in between. Germline CDR1 and CDR2: SGHVS and FQNEAQ. The CDR3 coding sequence is TGTGCCAGCAGGTACTTGGACGGCGAAGCTTTCTTT. Its protein product is CASRYLDGEAFF.

This chain joins TRBV7-9 and TRBJ1-1; D gene uncertain. The CDR3 has 15 amino acids. The V end lost 2 bases, the J end lost 0 bases, and 10 bases lay between the germline ends. CDR1 is SEHNR and CDR2 is FQNEAQ in the germline V gene (reference sequence). The DNA of the CDR3 is TGTGCCAGCAGCTTATTTGACACAATGAACACTGAAGCTTTCTTT. Translated: CASSLFDTMNTEAFF.

This clonotype was seen a handful of times. The rearrangement uses TRBV27 and TRBJ1-1; no clear D gene. V was shortened by 3 bases and J by 1 base, with 12 bases between the two germline ends. The CDR3 extends over 15 amino acids. CDR1 is MNHEY, CDR2 SMNVEV, per germline (reference sequence). The CDR3 nucleotides read TGTGCCAGCAGTTTCACCCGTTGGAGGAACACTGAAGCTTTCTTT. Its protein is CASSFTRWRNTEAFF.

This clonotype has only a few counts. The rearrangement joins TRBV6-5 to TRBJ2-5; no definite D call. CDR3 length: 13 residues. V was shortened by 4 bases and J by 2 bases, with 8 bases between the two germline ends. Per the germline V gene, CDR1 is MNHEY and CDR2 is SVGAGI. CDR3 protein: CASSFGPQETQYF. DNA of the CDR3: TGTGCCAGCAGTTTCGGACCGCAAGAGACCCAGTACTTC.